This T cell receptor beta chain originates from a study of T cell changes during pregnancy in multiple sclerosis. Some clones are missing from TCRdb's copy, which holds only in-frame ones; the method was immunoSEQ multiplex PCR. The table has 35,000 to 45,000 clones, 90% to 95% seen once. The source was CD4+ T cells from peripheral blood mononuclear cells, collected in the second trimester of pregnancy. The sequence came from a female donor in good health, enrolled as a control in a pregnancy study.

The CDR3 nucleotides are TGCGCCAGCAGCTTGGACCAACGAGACTCTGGAAACACCATATATTTT. Its protein is CASSLDQRDSGNTIYF. V and J are TRBV5-1 and TRBJ1-3; D gene ambiguous. V shed 0 bases and J shed 0 bases, with 10 bases lying between them. In germline, CDR1 is SGHRS, CDR2 YFSETQ. The CDR3 totals 16 residues.